Listed below are T cell receptor beta chains from one sample, sequenced in a study of blood T cells in healthy people across ages. Using its own MiXCR run on the 5' RACE reads, TCRdb lists one record per CDR3 protein. This table holds 980,000 or so distinct CDR3 sequences, about 48% found once. The sequencing input was blood. The receptors were gathered from a man aged 25 to 45 in good health. Each CDR3 is given with its conserved first and last residue. The D gene is left open where the match is weak. Only part of the rows carry a size: once, few, many, or a class if the clone is expanded.

V gene	J gene	D gene	clone size	CDR3 DNA	CDR3 protein
TRBV12-3/TRBV12-4	TRBJ1-2	.	.	TGTGCCAGCACCCCGACAGGAGGCGTCTATGGCTACACCTTC	CASTPTGGVYGYTF
TRBV2	TRBJ1-2	TRBD1	.	TGTGCCAGCACCCCGGACAGGGCCCTCTCTAACTATGGCTACACCTTC	CASTPDRALSNYGYTF
TRBV30	TRBJ2-1	.	many	TGTGCCTGGAGTGGCAGTCTGGTTAGCTCCTACAATGAGCAGTTCTTC	CAWSGSLVSSYNEQFF
TRBV6-5	TRBJ2-5	.	.	TGTGCCACCACTTCACCAGGGGAGACCCAGTACTTC	CATTSPGETQYF
TRBV4-3	TRBJ2-5	.	.	TGCGCCAACAGCCAAGATCTCGGCGGTCGAGAGACCCAGTACTTC	CANSQDLGGRETQYF
TRBV21-1	TRBJ2-5	.	.	TGTGCCAGCAGCAAACACAAAAAGGGGATTGTTCGGGACAGATGGGAGACCCAGTACTTC	CASSKHKKGIVRDRWETQYF
TRBV3-1	TRBJ2-7	.	.	TGTGCCAGCAGCCAAGGGCCGGAGTCATACTACGAGCAGTACTTC	CASSQGPESYYEQYF
TRBV27	TRBJ2-3	TRBD2	.	TGTGCCAGCAGCAAATGCCCTGGGGGGGAGTGCACAGATACGCAGTATTTT	CASSKCPGGECTDTQYF
TRBV3-1	TRBJ1-1	TRBD1	.	TGTGCCAGCAGCCCCCGGACAGGGATAGGTGCCACTGAAGCTTTCTTT	CASSPRTGIGATEAFF
TRBV7-9	TRBJ2-7	.	.	TGTGCCAGCAGCTTTGGGTGGTCGGATGACGGGACAACCTACGAGCAGTACTTC	CASSFGWSDDGTTYEQYF
TRBV7-2	TRBJ2-2	.	.	TGTGCCAGCAGCTTAACAGGGACGAACACCGGGGAGCTGTTTTTT	CASSLTGTNTGELFF
TRBV7-2	TRBJ2-7	.	many	TGTGCCAGCAGCTTATGGCGGACTCAGAGCTCCTACGAGCAGTACTTC	CASSLWRTQSSYEQYF
TRBV27	TRBJ1-5	.	few	TGTGCCAGCAGCCTCTCGGAGAATCAGCCCCAGCATTTT	CASSLSENQPQHF
TRBV5-6	TRBJ2-3	TRBD2	few	TGTGCCAGCAGCTTTGTCCCTAGCGGGGGGGTTCTGGATACGCAGTATTTT	CASSFVPSGGVLDTQYF
TRBV29-1	TRBJ2-1	TRBD2	.	TGCAGCGTCAGCCAGCGGGGCCCGGCGAATGAGCAGTTCTTC	CSVSQRGPANEQFF
TRBV2	TRBJ2-5	.	.	TGTGCCAGCAGGATACAGGGCCTAGACTACAATGAGCAGTACTTC	CASRIQGLDYNEQYF
TRBV6-2/TRBV6-3	TRBJ2-6	TRBD1	.	TGTGCCAGCATTACGACAGGGCTCCCTGGGGCCAACGTCCTGACTTTC	CASITTGLPGANVLTF
TRBV9	TRBJ2-2	.	.	TGTGCCAGCAGCGTAGAGGTACGGCGGGGGAACACCGGGGAGCTGTTTTTT	CASSVEVRRGNTGELFF
TRBV25-1	TRBJ2-7	.	few	TGTGCCAGCAGTGAATGGTGGGCTTTTGGACAGTACTTC	CASSEWWAFGQYF
TRBV12-3/TRBV12-4	TRBJ2-1	TRBD1	.	TGTGCCAGCAGTCTCGACAGGGTTTCGAATGAGCAGTTCTTC	CASSLDRVSNEQFF
TRBV20-1	TRBJ2-1	.	.	TGCAGTGCTAGTAAGGCGGCCAGCTCCTACAATGAGCAGTTCTTC	CSASKAASSYNEQFF
TRBV2	TRBJ2-7	.	.	TGTGCCACCCAGGAACAGGGACTCTCCTACGAGCAGTACTTC	CATQEQGLSYEQYF
TRBV29-1	TRBJ1-2	.	.	TGCAGCGTTGAAAGGGCCCGCTATGGCTACACCTTC	CSVERARYGYTF
TRBV20-1	TRBJ2-5	.	.	TGCAGTGCTCAACGGGGGAGCCGGGAGACCCAGTACTTC	CSAQRGSRETQYF
TRBV5-4	TRBJ2-5	.	.	TGTGCCAGCAGCGTCGGGGGCCCCGAACAAGAGACCCAGTACTTC	CASSVGGPEQETQYF
TRBV6-5	TRBJ2-5	.	few	TGTGCCAGCAGTTACTCGAATTGGGGCCTCACGCCAGAGACCCAGTACTTC	CASSYSNWGLTPETQYF